This TCR beta chain came from a study of cytomegalovirus exposure and HLA in healthy donors. The CDR3 consists of 14 residues. Germline assignment: CDR1 MDHEN and CDR2 SYDVKM. The J segment lost 9 bases and the V segment lost 5 bases, leaving 4 bases of the junction unmatched. The PCR used 60 Vbeta and 13 Jbeta primers. Only in-frame clones appear in the TCRdb table, and some are missing; sequencing was by immunoSEQ multiplex PCR. The profile shows approximately 110,000 clones, approximately 58% of them singletons. With respect to this clone: Other DNA sequences of this sample code for an identical CDR3.

The clonotype comes from a woman in her twenties or thirties in good health and CMV-seronegative. The rearrangement uses TRBV28 and TRBJ2-1; 13 bases match TRBD2. Sequencing used PBMCs. The CDR3 DNA follows: TGTGCCAGCAGTGGACTAGCGGGAGTCAGTGAGCAGTTCTTC. Translation: CASSGLAGVSEQFF.